What follows is one TCR beta chain and its context. Measured with immunoSEQ multiplex PCR; TCRdb has only the in-frame clones, and not every one. The data hold around 50,000 clones, with about four fifths observed a single time. The data were taken from a study of blood T cell repertoires in COVID-19. CDR1 is SGDLS and CDR2 is YYNGEE in the germline V gene. There are 16 residues in the CDR3. V shed 0 bases and J 1 base; nucleotides not matched to a gene: 2. The sequencing sample was made of peripheral blood. The TCR comes from a woman of 80 years or more with acute or convalescent COVID-19. The chain recombines TRBV9 with TRBJ2-3; 10 bases fit TRBD1. For the CDR3, the DNA is TGTGCCAGCAGCGTAGCCGGACAGGGGGGCACAGATACGCAGTATTTT. Its protein is CASSVAGQGGTDTQYF.